Listed below are T cell receptor beta chains from one sample, sequenced in a study of blood T cell repertoires in COVID-19. Measured with immunoSEQ multiplex PCR; TCRdb has only the in-frame clones, and not every one. In the table there are 300,000 to 350,000 clones, about nine tenths of which are singletons. Sequenced material: peripheral blood. These receptors originate from a woman between 65 and 79 years old with COVID-19, enrolled during active disease. Both conserved end residues are part of each CDR3. A D gene is named only where the DNA matches it firmly. A row's size may be missing; if present it is once, few, many or a size class.

CDR3aa: CASSLAEGGGSSLFF
CDR3nt: TGTGCCAGCAGCTTGGCCGAAGGCGGGGGGAGTAGTTTGTTCTTC
j_gene: TRBJ2-1
d_gene: TRBD2
abundance: NA
v_gene: TRBV7-2

CDR3aa: CATSDSGDEAFF
CDR3nt: TGTGCCACCAGTGATTCAGGGGATGAAGCTTTCTTT
j_gene: TRBJ1-1
d_gene: NA
abundance: NA
v_gene: TRBV24-1

CDR3aa: CASSGGHSNTEAFF
CDR3nt: TGCGCCAGCAGTGGGGGACACTCGAACACTGAAGCTTTCTTT
j_gene: TRBJ1-1
d_gene: NA
abundance: NA
v_gene: TRBV10-2

CDR3aa: CASSLDRPYGYTF
CDR3nt: TGTGCCAGCAGCTTGGACAGGCCCTATGGCTACACCTTC
j_gene: TRBJ1-2
d_gene: NA
abundance: NA
v_gene: TRBV5-8

CDR3aa: CASRSGTGGSPLHF
CDR3nt: TGTGCCAGCAGAAGCGGGACAGGGGGTTCACCCCTCCACTTT
j_gene: TRBJ1-6
d_gene: TRBD1
abundance: NA
v_gene: TRBV6-6

CDR3aa: CASSNARLPQHF
CDR3nt: TGTGCCAGCAGCAACGCGAGGCTGCCCCAGCATTTT
j_gene: TRBJ1-5
d_gene: NA
abundance: NA
v_gene: TRBV28

CDR3aa: CASSLDLMAGGGALVEQFF
CDR3nt: TGTGCCAGCAGCTTAGATCTAATGGCAGGCGGGGGGGCTCTAGTTGAGCAGTTCTTC
j_gene: TRBJ2-1
d_gene: TRBD2
abundance: NA
v_gene: TRBV11-2

CDR3aa: CASSYSPGQQYYEQYF
CDR3nt: TGTGCCAGCAGTTACTCGCCGGGACAGCAATATTACGAGCAGTACTTC
j_gene: TRBJ2-7
d_gene: TRBD1
abundance: NA
v_gene: TRBV6-2/TRBV6-3

CDR3aa: CASSTSGGNNEQFF
CDR3nt: TGTGCCAGCAGTACTAGCGGGGGGAACAATGAGCAGTTCTTC
j_gene: TRBJ2-1
d_gene: TRBD2
abundance: few
v_gene: TRBV25-1

CDR3aa: CASSPTSSVRGETQYF
CDR3nt: TGTGCCAGCAGCCCAACCTCCTCCGTCCGGGGAGAGACCCAGTACTTC
j_gene: TRBJ2-5
d_gene: NA
abundance: NA
v_gene: TRBV11-1

CDR3aa: CASSTSGGLTDTQYF
CDR3nt: TGTGCCAGCAGCACCTCGGGGGGGCTCACAGATACGCAGTATTTT
j_gene: TRBJ2-3
d_gene: TRBD2
abundance: NA
v_gene: TRBV9

CDR3aa: CASSFDRGVSYEQYF
CDR3nt: TGTGCCAGCAGTTTCGACAGGGGTGTTTCGTACGAGCAGTACTTC
j_gene: TRBJ2-7
d_gene: TRBD1
abundance: NA
v_gene: TRBV6-2/TRBV6-3

CDR3aa: CASSQVRGGLETQYF
CDR3nt: TGTGCCAGCAGCCAAGTACGGGGGGGCCTGGAGACCCAGTACTTC
j_gene: TRBJ2-5
d_gene: TRBD2
abundance: NA
v_gene: TRBV3-1/TRBV3-2

CDR3aa: CASSRSEFSGELFF
CDR3nt: TGTGCCAGCAGCCGCTCTGAGTTCTCCGGGGAGCTGTTTTTT
j_gene: TRBJ2-2
d_gene: NA
abundance: NA
v_gene: TRBV27

CDR3aa: CATSDPGQPQHF
CDR3nt: TGTGCCACCAGTGACCCCGGGCAGCCCCAGCATTTT
j_gene: TRBJ1-5
d_gene: NA
abundance: NA
v_gene: TRBV24-1

CDR3aa: CARNKGQRGGNQPQHF
CDR3nt: TGCGCCAGGAATAAAGGACAGAGAGGGGGCAATCAGCCCCAGCATTTT
j_gene: TRBJ1-5
d_gene: NA
abundance: NA
v_gene: TRBV10-2

CDR3aa: CASSLEQGRGYTF
CDR3nt: TGTGCCAGCAGCTTGGAACAGGGTAGAGGCTACACCTTC
j_gene: TRBJ1-2
d_gene: NA
abundance: NA
v_gene: TRBV5-5

CDR3aa: CASSSDREKLFF
CDR3nt: TGTGCCAGCTCATCGGACAGGGAAAAACTGTTTTTT
j_gene: TRBJ1-4
d_gene: TRBD1
abundance: NA
v_gene: TRBV18

CDR3aa: CSVRSSSYNEQFF
CDR3nt: TGCAGCGTTAGGAGCTCCTCCTACAATGAGCAGTTCTTC
j_gene: TRBJ2-1
d_gene: NA
abundance: NA
v_gene: TRBV29-1

CDR3aa: CASGSGLPLNEQFF
CDR3nt: TGTGCTAGTGGTTCCGGACTCCCGCTCAATGAGCAGTTCTTC
j_gene: TRBJ2-1
d_gene: NA
abundance: NA
v_gene: TRBV12-5

CDR3aa: CASSDEANTGELFF
CDR3nt: TGTGCCAGCAGTGACGAGGCGAACACCGGGGAGCTGTTTTTT
j_gene: TRBJ2-2
d_gene: NA
abundance: NA
v_gene: TRBV6-4

CDR3aa: CASSSTGNTEAFF
CDR3nt: TGTGCCAGCAGTTCGACAGGGAACACTGAAGCTTTCTTT
j_gene: TRBJ1-1
d_gene: NA
abundance: NA
v_gene: TRBV12-3/TRBV12-4

CDR3aa: CAWTAGSSGYTF
CDR3nt: TGTGCCTGGACTGCGGGGTCTAGCGGCTACACCTTC
j_gene: TRBJ1-2
d_gene: NA
abundance: NA
v_gene: TRBV30

CDR3aa: CASSLLGNSEQFF
CDR3nt: TGTGCCAGTAGTTTGCTCGGTAACAGTGAGCAGTTCTTC
j_gene: TRBJ2-1
d_gene: NA
abundance: NA
v_gene: TRBV19

CDR3aa: CASSSRVTNYGYTF
CDR3nt: TGTGCCAGCAGTTCCAGGGTAACTAACTATGGCTACACCTTC
j_gene: TRBJ1-2
d_gene: NA
abundance: NA
v_gene: TRBV27

CDR3aa: CASSTNSPRYFARCNYGYTF
CDR3nt: TGTGCCAGCAGCACCAACAGCCCCCGCTATTTCGCCCGTTGTAACTATGGCTACACCTTC
j_gene: TRBJ1-2
d_gene: NA
abundance: once
v_gene: TRBV11-3